This TCR beta chain comes out of a study of T cell responses to AZD1222 COVID-19 vaccine. General study findings and limits: Spike-wide coverage was observed for vaccine-associated CD4 TCRs, with dominant responses at 160-218 and 743-854. Following two doses of AZD1222, Spike-specific TCR breadth and depth rose. Among the donors, most were white British and more were female, and clonal diversity was possibly underestimated. It was only after the peak T cell response that any repertoires were sampled.

Germline V CDR1 and CDR2: SGDLS, YYNGEE. Trimming took 1 base from V and 2 from J; bases not matched to a gene: 6. This CDR3 is 16 amino acids long. Profiling relied on immunoSEQ multiplex PCR, and the TCRdb table lists in-frame clones only, not all of them. The sample gives about 160,000 clones, about 90% of which show up once; roughly 4.4% is in the top ten. Points on this clone: Its antigen remains unknown.

This clonotype originated in an adult in good health. The V gene is TRBV9, the J gene TRBJ1-1; TRBD1 matches 9 bases. This specimen consisted of peripheral blood, obtained on day 0 of MenACWY control vaccination. The CDR3 DNA is TGTGCCAGCAGCGTACAACCGGGACAGGGCAACACTGAAGCTTTCTTT. Encoded protein: CASSVQPGQGNTEAFF.